Detailed here is one TCR beta chain. V shed 8 bases, J shed 0 bases, and the junction held 5 bases outside the gene matches. The CDR3 extends over 16 amino acids. Germline lookup yields CDR1 LNHDA and CDR2 SQIVND (reference sequence). The record originates from a study of control samples from healthy donors and cancer patients. Only in-frame clones appear in the TCRdb table, and some are missing; sequencing was by immunoSEQ multiplex PCR. The sample includes 130,000 or so clones, around 90% seen only once; the top ten take about 40%. The sequenced sample was blood. The chain joins TRBV19 to TRBJ1-4; 11 bases agree with TRBD1. This clonotype was sampled from a man aged 50 or older in good health. The CDR3 sequence: CASPGQGAATNEKLFF. In nucleotides, the CDR3 is TGTGCCAGTCCCGGACAGGGGGCAGCAACTAATGAAAAACTGTTTTTT.